The entry below describes one T cell receptor beta chain. Its target is unknown. In the PCR, 60 Vbeta and 13 Jbeta primers were used. The assay was immunoSEQ multiplex PCR, and TCRdb's table has in-frame clones only and misses some. There are 150,000 or so clones in the sample; around 82% occur only once, and 2% to 3% lies in the top ten. This sample was included in a study of cytomegalovirus exposure and HLA in healthy donors. Donors were nominally healthy when sampled, though unrecorded immune exposures were likely. Findings and limits, study-wide: Listed as cytomegalovirus-associated were more than 150 TCR beta chains. One later analysis reportedly identified an Asian-associated ancestry cluster that showed fewer N-insertions than the approximately 700-donor mean. A missense variant in DCLRE1C was later tied to TCR beta V- and J-gene trimming.

V trimming: 6 bases; J trimming: 6 bases; junction bases outside the gene matches: 13. This CDR3 is 14 amino acids long. Per germline, CDR1 SQVTM and CDR2 ANQGSEA. The sequence came from a man in his fifties or sixties in good health and CMV-seronegative. The rearrangement joins TRBV29-1 to TRBJ1-2; TRBD1 agrees at 7 bases. The specimen sequenced was PBMCs. The DNA for the CDR3 is TGCAGCGTGATGAACAGGGGACAGCTTAATGGCTACACCTTC. Translation gives CSVMNRGQLNGYTF. Complete variable domain (other parts from reference TRBV29-1 and TRBJ1-2): SAVISQKPSRDICQRGTSLTIQCQVDSQVTMMFWYRQQPGQSLTLIATANQGSEATYESGFVIDKFPISRPNLTFSTLTVSNMSPEDSSIYLCSVMNRGQLNGYTFGSGTRLTVV.